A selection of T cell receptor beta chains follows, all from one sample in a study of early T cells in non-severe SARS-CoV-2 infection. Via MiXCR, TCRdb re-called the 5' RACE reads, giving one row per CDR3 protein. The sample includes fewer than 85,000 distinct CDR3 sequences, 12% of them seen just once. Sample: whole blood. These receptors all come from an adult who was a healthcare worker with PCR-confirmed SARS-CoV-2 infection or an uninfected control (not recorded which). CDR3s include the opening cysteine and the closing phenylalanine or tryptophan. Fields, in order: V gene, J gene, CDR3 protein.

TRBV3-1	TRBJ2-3	CASSQQGLARKLYF
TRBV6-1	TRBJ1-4	CAIARGGSNEKLFF
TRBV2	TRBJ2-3	CASKTRGTDTQYF
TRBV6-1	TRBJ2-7	CASSARTGSYEQYF
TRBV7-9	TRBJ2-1	CASSSSKADGQFF
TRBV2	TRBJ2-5	CASSRRTGGKETQYF
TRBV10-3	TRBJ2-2	CAISESTGTGELFF
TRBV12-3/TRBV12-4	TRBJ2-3	CASSIRGGSRTDTQYF
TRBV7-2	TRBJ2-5	CASSLGRQQETQYF
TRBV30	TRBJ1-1	CAWSDMFKAFF
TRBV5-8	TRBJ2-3	CASSPGQRTSTDTQYF
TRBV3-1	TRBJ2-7	CASSQDIRYEQYF
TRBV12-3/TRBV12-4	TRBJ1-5	CASSAGQHSNQPQHF
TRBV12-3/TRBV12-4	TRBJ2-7	CASSERPGTGSGGYEQYF
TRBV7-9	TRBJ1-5	CASSFVDSNQPQHF
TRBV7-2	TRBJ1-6	CASSPGGRLDSPLHF
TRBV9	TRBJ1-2	CASSSRTGQGYGYTF
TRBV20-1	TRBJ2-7	CSARNPLAESSYEQYF
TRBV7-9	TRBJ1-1	CASSFSTEAFF
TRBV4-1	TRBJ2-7	CASSQDLGQSYEQYF
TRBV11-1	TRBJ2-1	CASASGNEQFF
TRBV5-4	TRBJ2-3	CASSPPGLAERQYF
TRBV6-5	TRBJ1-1	CASSFTDGTEAFF
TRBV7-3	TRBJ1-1	CASSQQGANTEAFF
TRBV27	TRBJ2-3	CASSPWTSGRASTDTQYF